This T cell receptor (beta chain) came from a study of cytomegalovirus exposure and HLA in healthy donors. Points on this clone: Its antigen remains unknown.

Only in-frame clones appear in the TCRdb table, and some are missing; sequencing was by immunoSEQ multiplex PCR. The sample carries about 250,000 clones, roughly nine tenths recorded once. This CDR3 has 19 amino acids. Germline lookup yields CDR1 SEHNR and CDR2 FQNEAQ (reference sequence). Deletions cut 1 base from V and 8 bases from J, with 28 bases between. The donors were members of the validation cohort comprising some 120 subjects, separate from the roughly 700-subject first cohort. Findings of the study overall: Reports credit the classifier with highly specific, highly sensitive diagnosis of cytomegalovirus status. Overall, approximately 150 TCR beta chains were annotated as cytomegalovirus-associated.

V gene TRBV7-9 combines with J gene TRBJ2-3; no clear D. The TCR sequence derives from a man between 18 and 29 years old in good health and CMV-seropositive. The sequenced sample consisted of PBMCs. The CDR3 sequence is CASSLGSMRPRTAQSTQYF. The CDR3 DNA sequence: TGTGCCAGCAGCTTAGGAAGCATGAGACCTCGCACAGCACAAAGTACGCAGTATTTT. The entire variable domain, with the rest obtained from reference TRBV7-9 and TRBJ2-3, is as follows: DTGVSQNPRHKITKRGQNVTFRCDPISEHNRLYWYRQTLGQGPEFLTYFQNEAQLEKSRLLSDRFSAERPKGSFSTLEIQRTEQGDSAMYLCASSLGSMRPRTAQSTQYFGPGTRLTVL.